What follows are 23 T cell receptor beta chains derived from one specimen sequenced in a study of monozygotic twins with inflammatory bowel disease. With the 5' RACE reads reprocessed, TCRdb shows one record per CDR3 protein and no DNA. The listing contains over 350,000 distinct CDR3 sequences. The specimen was blood. These receptors were obtained from a human donor with ulcerative colitis or Crohn's disease, or a healthy co-twin of an affected twin (not recorded which).

The chain carries TRBV6-2 or TRBV6-3 and TRBJ2-7; TCRdb proposes TRBD1, but this gene call is untestable without DNA. Looked up from germline, CDR1 is MNHEY and CDR2 is SVGEGT. CDR3 length: 13 amino acids. Here the CDR3 reads CASSRDSSFEQYF.

V gene TRBV6-6 combines with J gene TRBJ1-2; as DNA is missing, the TRBD1 call by TCRdb cannot be tested. The germline gives CDR1 MNHNY, CDR2 SVGAGI (reference sequence). The CDR3 totals 14 residues. The CDR3 reads CASSSIGQNYGYTF.

V and J are TRBV15 and TRBJ2-5. The V gene's germline CDR1 is LNHNV and CDR2 YYDKDF (reference sequence). This CDR3 spans 15 amino acids. The CDR3 loop reads CATSREGTVQETQYF.

The chain employs TRBV4-2 and TRBJ2-5; the D gene TCRdb calls, TRBD2, cannot be checked with no DNA. The CDR3 length is 17 residues. The germline V gene has CDR1 LGHNA and CDR2 YNFKEQ. The CDR3 is CASSPRPSGGARETQYF.

The chain employs TRBV20-1 and TRBJ1-3; the D call of TRBD1 rests on TCRdb alone, since no DNA is present to check it. The germline gives CDR1 DFQATT, CDR2 SNEGSKA (reference sequence). CDR3 size: 16 residues. The CDR3 loop is CSAEGQERSSGNTIYF.

The chain couples TRBV7-2 to TRBJ1-6; the TRBD1 assignment by TCRdb is unverifiable without DNA. CDR3 length equals 17 residues. Germline V gives CDR1 SGHTA, CDR2 FQGNSA. The CDR3 protein is CASSPDRPGSYNSPLHF.

The J gene is TRBJ1-2, the V gene TRBV12-3 or TRBV12-4; absent DNA, TCRdb's TRBD1 call cannot be checked. The CDR3 covers 14 residues. CDR3 residues: CASSQDRARYGYTF.

V usage is TRBV4-3 and J usage is TRBJ2-5; TCRdb's assignment of TRBD1 cannot be checked, as there is no DNA. Per germline, CDR1 LGHNA and CDR2 YSLEER. This CDR3 region has 17 residues. This CDR3 reads CASSQDTRGGLGETQYF.

The chain combines TRBV4-2 with TRBJ2-5; TCRdb designates TRBD2, a call that cannot be tested without DNA. Germline CDR1 and CDR2: LGHNA and YNFKEQ. The CDR3 has 18 amino acids. CDR3 protein: CASSYRLAGGTYQETQYF.

The chain is built from TRBV10-3 and TRBJ2-5; TCRdb outputs TRBD2, but without DNA this stays unchecked. CDR1 and CDR2 from the germline V gene are ENHRY and SYGVKD. The CDR3 sequence is 14 residues long. Here the CDR3 reads CAISRGGLVETQYF.

This rearrangement joins TRBV4-3 to TRBJ2-7; no DNA is available, so the TRBD1 call from TCRdb remains unchecked. The germline V gene has CDR1 LGHNA and CDR2 YSLEER. This CDR3 comprises 16 residues. The CDR3 sequence: CASSQDRSPGVYEQYF.

The CDR3 sequence: CSAIDRVGGKLFF. The genes are TRBV20-1 and TRBJ1-4; the D call from TCRdb, TRBD1, cannot be confirmed without DNA. Germline loops: CDR1 DFQATT, CDR2 SNEGSKA (reference sequence). The CDR3 length is 13 residues.

The rearrangement uses TRBV12-3 or TRBV12-4 and TRBJ1-1. This CDR3 has 14 residues. The CDR3 loop is CASLHGNWRTEAFF.

The CDR3 sequence: CASMGLRDSGANVLTF. The V call is TRBV5-1, the J call TRBJ2-6. Germline assignment: CDR1 SGHRS and CDR2 YFSETQ. The CDR3 is 16 residues long.

The chain carries TRBV12-3 or TRBV12-4 and TRBJ2-3; TCRdb designates TRBD2, a call that cannot be tested without DNA. CDR3 size: 14 residues. CDR3 residues: CASSLGGGADTQYF.

The chain joins TRBV7-2 to TRBJ2-7; TCRdb indicates TRBD1, and absent DNA this call remains unverified. CDR3 length: 14 residues. CDR1 and CDR2 (germline): SGHTA, FQGNSA. Here the CDR3 reads CASSSNGASYEQYF.

The chain couples TRBV5-5 to TRBJ2-5; TCRdb picks TRBD2, but there is no DNA to check that call. This CDR3 comprises 16 residues. CDR1 and CDR2 from the germline V gene are SGHKS and YYEKEE (reference sequence). CDR3 residues: CASSLRTSGRLETQYF. Supplemented by reference TRBV5-5 and TRBJ2-5, the full variable domain reads DAGVTQSPTHLIKTRGQQVTLRCSPISGHKSVSWYQQVLGQGPQFIFQYYEKEERGRGNFPDRFSARQFPNYSSELNVNALLLGDSALYLCASSLRTSGRLETQYFGPGTRLLVL.

This sequence joins TRBV5-1 and TRBJ2-7; TCRdb proposes TRBD2, but this gene call is untestable without DNA. Looked up from germline, CDR1 is SGHRS and CDR2 is YFSETQ. The CDR3 length is 17 residues. The CDR3 spells CASSLVSGGASSYEQYF.

The rearrangement joins TRBV29-1 to TRBJ1-1. Germline loops: CDR1 SQVTM, CDR2 ANQGSEA. The CDR3 runs to 14 residues. CDR3 sequence reads: CSAGRQRRDTEAFF.

The V call is TRBV29-1, the J call TRBJ1-1; TCRdb calls TRBD1, which cannot be checked without DNA. Germline CDR1 reads SQVTM; CDR2 reads ANQGSEA. The CDR3 is 14 amino acids. CDR3 in amino acids: CSGRWAARNTEAFF.

The rearrangement joins TRBV5-1 to TRBJ2-2; TCRdb picks TRBD2, but there is no DNA to check that call. Germline V CDR1 and CDR2: SGHRS, YFSETQ. This CDR3 is built from 16 residues. The CDR3 sequence: CASSLDGPRNTGELFF.

This chain's CDR3 is CASSSQDPETNYGYTF. V usage is TRBV12-3 or TRBV12-4 and J usage is TRBJ1-2; TCRdb names TRBD1, which stays unverified in the absence of DNA. This CDR3 spans 16 amino acids.

Here the CDR3 reads CSARNPRTGDLNTGELFF. The chain joins TRBV20-1 to TRBJ2-2; the D call of TRBD1 rests on TCRdb alone, since no DNA is present to check it. In germline, CDR1 is DFQATT, CDR2 SNEGSKA (reference sequence). The CDR3 spans 18 residues.